Listed here are 11 T cell receptor beta chains from one sample, sequenced in a study of cytomegalovirus exposure and HLA in healthy donors. Amplification used 60 Vbeta primers and 13 Jbeta primers. This table comes from immunoSEQ multiplex PCR, and its TCRdb copy is limited to in-frame clones, with some not included. The data contain over 65,000 clones, just under 80% of them singletons. The sequenced material came from PBMCs. These TCRs come from a man aged 40-50 years in good health and CMV-seronegative.

The chain links TRBV21-1 to TRBJ1-3. TRBV21-1 is an annotated pseudogene. This CDR3 contains 16 residues. CDR3 protein: CASSKVIDTPRDTIYF. CDR3 DNA sequence: TGTGCCAGCAGCAAAGTAATAGATACCCCCCGGGACACCATATATTTT.

This clone was detected a few times. The chain employs TRBV5-5 and TRBJ1-5, with 10 bases aligning to TRBD1. Trimming took 6 bases from V and 6 from J; bases not matched to a gene: 15. Looked up from germline, CDR1 is SGHKS and CDR2 is YYEKEE (reference sequence). The CDR3 loop spans 17 amino acids. CDR3 sequence reads: CASTPLGDRGLSQPQHF. CDR3 sequence (DNA): TGTGCCAGCACCCCCCTGGGGGACAGGGGTTTGAGTCAGCCCCAGCATTTT. Full variable domain (remainder filled in from reference TRBV5-5 and TRBJ1-5): DAGVTQSPTHLIKTRGQQVTLRCSPISGHKSVSWYQQVLGQGPQFIFQYYEKEERGRGNFPDRFSARQFPNYSSELNVNALLLGDSALYLCASTPLGDRGLSQPQHFGDGTRLSIL.

This clone was counted between two and nine times. The chain has TRBV2 and TRBJ2-2, with D hard to call. V was cut by 7 bases and J by 4 bases, with 13 bases left in between. The CDR3 length is 14 residues. The germline V gene has CDR1 SNHLY and CDR2 FYNNEI. The CDR3 DNA sequence: TGTGCCAGCACCGATAGAAGCCGCACCGGGGAGCTGTTTTTT. This codes for CASTDRSRTGELFF. Full variable domain (outside the CDR3, taken from reference TRBV2 and TRBJ2-2): EPEVTQTPSHQVTQMGQEVILRCVPISNHLYFYWYRQILGQKVEFLVSFYNNEISEKSEIFDDQFSVERPDGSNFTLKIRSTKLEDSAMYFCASTDRSRTGELFFGEGSRLTVL.

Points on this clone: One end of the junction does not line up with germline, which may come from a read error. The rearrangement uses TRBV6-1 and TRBJ1-1; 7 bases are shared with TRBD1. CDR1 and CDR2 (germline): MNHNS, SASEGT. The CDR3 spans 14 residues. CDR3 in DNA: TGTGTCAGCAGCCTAGGGACAGCGAACACTGAAGCTTTCTTT. It encodes CVSSLGTANTEAFF.

This clone was counted between two and nine times. The genes are TRBV7-7 and TRBJ2-3; D may be TRBD1 (6 bases). The CDR3 runs 14 residues. The V gene lost 1 base and the J gene lost 1 base, with 6 bases spanning the gap. Germline V gives CDR1 SSHAT, CDR2 FNYEAQ (reference sequence). The DNA of the CDR3 is TGTGCCAGCAGCTTAGGACAGGGCACAGATACGCAGTATTTT. It specifies CASSLGQGTDTQYF.

The chain uses TRBV15 and TRBJ2-7; 7 bases match TRBD2. CDR3 length: 16 residues. V trimming: 0 bases; J trimming: 4 bases; junction bases outside the gene matches: 9. CDR1 and CDR2 from the germline V gene are LNHNV and YYDKDF (reference sequence). As DNA, the CDR3 is TGTGCCACCAGCAGAGACCTACTAGCGATGCAGTACGAGCAGTACTTC. Protein: CATSRDLLAMQYEQYF.

This clone was seen a few times. V gene TRBV6-5 combines with J gene TRBJ1-5; D call uncertain. The CDR3 contains 14 residues. CDR1 and CDR2 (germline): MNHEY, SVGAGI. The ends were cut back, 0 bases at V and 4 bases at J, with 7 bases in the middle. The DNA of the CDR3 is TGTGCCAGCAGTTACTCCGGTGGTAATCAGCCCCAGCATTTT. Its translation: CASSYSGGNQPQHF.

V usage is TRBV4-1 and J usage is TRBJ2-5; TRBD1 is a possible D gene (6 bases). The J call may be wrong; the DNA end is better matched by TRBJ2-7. The CDR3 has 15 amino acids. From germline, CDR1 is MGHRA and CDR2 YSYEKL. The CDR3 DNA sequence: TGCGCCAGCAGCCCCTACAGGGACGGGGCCTACGAGCAGTACTTC. Translated: CASSPYRDGAYEQYF.

The chain recombines TRBV7-2 with TRBJ2-1; the match to TRBD2 covers 7 bases. Trimming cost V 5 bases and J 9 bases; bases outside gene matches: 10. The CDR3 has 14 residues. Germline V lookup: CDR1 SGHTA, CDR2 FQGNSA. CDR3 in amino acids: CASSPPAGEVEQFF. Written as DNA, the CDR3 is TGTGCCAGCAGCCCCCCGGCGGGGGAGGTTGAGCAGTTCTTC. Using reference TRBV7-2 and TRBJ2-1 for the parts outside the CDR3, the full variable domain is GAGVSQSPSNKVTEKGKDVELRCDPISGHTALYWYRQSLGQGLEFLIYFQGNSAPDKSGLPSDRFSAERTGGSVSTLTIQRTQQEDSAVYLCASSPPAGEVEQFFGPGTRLTVL.

The chain couples TRBV27 to TRBJ1-1, with 8 bases that match TRBD1. The ends lost 4 bases at V and 1 base at J; junction bases unmatched: 8. The germline CDR1 and CDR2 sequences are MNHEY and SMNVEV (reference sequence). The CDR3 is 16 amino acids. CDR3 DNA sequence: TGTGCCAGCAGTTGGACAGGGAAGCGAGGGAACACTGAAGCTTTCTTT. This encodes CASSWTGKRGNTEAFF.

The V gene is TRBV7-3, the J gene TRBJ1-1, with a possible D match to TRBD1 (5 bases). Per germline, CDR1 SGHTA and CDR2 FQGTGA. The CDR3 loop spans 16 amino acids. Between the trimmed V and J ends, which lost 5 bases and 0 bases, there was a span of 16 bases. Here the CDR3 reads CASSLHQTDMNTEAFF. The CDR3 DNA follows: TGTGCCAGCAGCCTCCACCAGACGGACATGAACACTGAAGCTTTCTTT. Based on the CDR3 plus reference TRBV7-3 and TRBJ1-1, the full variable domain is GAGVSQTPSNKVTEKGKYVELRCDPISGHTALYWYRQSLGQGPEFLIYFQGTGAADDSGLPNDRFFAVRPEGSVSTLKIQRTERGDSAVYLCASSLHQTDMNTEAFFGQGTRLTVV.